What follows describes a single T cell receptor (beta chain). These data originate in a study of blood T cell repertoires in COVID-19. As processed by the authors: Amplified reference gene primers provided the basis for estimating nucleated cell counts. The assay was immunoSEQ multiplex PCR, and TCRdb's table has in-frame clones only and misses some. That table gives V, J and clone size, and the DNA gave D and trimming. The profile shows roughly 380,000 clones, more than 70% of them singletons. This clonotype was obtained from a woman aged 25 to 39 who had been exposed to COVID-19. The sequenced sample consisted of PBMCs or T cells enriched from blood (not recorded which).

DNA for the CDR3: TGTGCCAGCAGCCCCTCAGTAGCGGGAGCCTACTACGAGCAGTACTTC. Protein sequence: CASSPSVAGAYYEQYF. The V and J genes are TRBV11-3 and TRBJ2-7; the match to TRBD2 covers 9 bases. CDR3 length: 16 residues. After removal of 5 bases from V and 3 bases from J, the junction contained 11 bases not matched to a gene. Per the germline V gene, CDR1 is SGHNT and CDR2 is YENEEA.